This TCR beta chain comes out of a study of cytomegalovirus exposure and HLA in healthy donors. Overall study findings and caveats: Roughly uniform sequencing depth across donors was assumed, possibly incorrectly. TCR beta V- and J-gene trimming was later associated with a missense DCLRE1C variant. More clonal expansion characterized HLA-associated TCR beta chains than equally common others in a later analysis.

This PCR relied on a set of 60 Vbeta primers and 13 Jbeta primers. Repertoires were generated with immunoSEQ multiplex PCR, while TCRdb's copy carries only in-frame clones and drops some. Of roughly 110,000 clones in the sample, about 78% were seen once. In regard to this clone: The target antigen is unknown.

This receptor was taken from a woman in her 30s in good health and CMV-seropositive. Sequenced: PBMCs.

CDR3: CASRPGSSNQPQHF. The DNA of the CDR3 is TGTGCCAGCAGACCAGGAAGTAGCAATCAGCCCCAGCATTTT. V and J are TRBV7-2 and TRBJ1-5, with no clear D. The CDR3 covers 14 residues. Trimming shortened V by 6 bases and J by 0 bases, and 9 bases separated the two germline ends. The germline V gene has CDR1 SGHTA and CDR2 FQGNSA.